What follows are 15 T cell receptor beta chains derived from one specimen sequenced in a study of T-cell reconstitution after alpha-beta-depleted transplantation in children. Unique molecular identifiers tagged the TCRbeta library. In TCRdb, the PCR reads were re-called with MiXCR into one record per CDR3 protein. The sample lists around 200,000 distinct CDR3 sequences, around 10% occurring once. Sample: PBMCs from the stem cell graft donor, taken from the stem cell graft. These receptors were obtained from a human donor who donated a stem cell graft to a child with acute lymphoblastic leukemia.

The table lists this clonotype with many counts. This chain links TRBV27 with TRBJ2-1; D perhaps matches TRBD1 (6 bases). CDR3 length equals 14 residues. The germline V gene has CDR1 MNHEY and CDR2 SMNVEV (reference sequence). V was clipped by 6 bases and J by 2 bases, with 11 bases between them. CDR3 residues: CASSRQETYNEQFF. CDR3 coding DNA: TGTGCCAGCAGCCGACAGGAGACCTACAATGAGCAGTTCTTC.

This clonotype turned up a few times. J is TRBJ2-2 and V is TRBV11-2; D is ambiguous. The ends were cut back, 5 bases at V and 0 bases at J, with 19 bases in the middle. Germline CDR1 SGHAT, CDR2 FQNNGV. The CDR3 consists of 18 residues. The CDR3 loop is CASSPTPLAAANTGELFF. CDR3 coding DNA: TGTGCCAGCAGCCCAACCCCCCTGGCAGCCGCGAACACCGGGGAGCTGTTTTTT.

This clonotype was seen only a few times. V usage is TRBV5-6 and J usage is TRBJ2-1; the D call may be TRBD1 or TRBD2 (5 bases each). V lost 1 base, J lost 0 bases, and 8 bases lay in between. Germline V gives CDR1 SGHDT, CDR2 YYEEEE. This CDR3 is built from 15 residues. The DNA for the CDR3 is TGTGCCAGCAGCTTGATAGGGACCTCCTACAATGAGCAGTTCTTC. Protein sequence: CASSLIGTSYNEQFF.

There are a few counts of this clonotype. V usage is TRBV12-3 or TRBV12-4 and J usage is TRBJ2-1, with D possibly being TRBD1 (6 bases). The length of the CDR3 is 14 residues. Trimming shortened V by 6 bases and J by 8 bases, and 17 bases separated the two germline ends. The CDR3 protein is CASSPMTGVYEQFF. The CDR3 DNA follows: TGTGCCAGCAGCCCAATGACAGGTGTTTATGAGCAGTTCTTC.

At least ten counts were recorded for this clonotype. V usage is TRBV12-3 or TRBV12-4 and J usage is TRBJ1-6; 8 bases line up with TRBD1. Trimming removed 8 bases from V and 7 bases from J; junction bases left unmatched: 13. There are 16 residues in the CDR3. CDR3 coding DNA: TGTGCCAGCGACGAGGACAGGGACGCCGGCAATTCACCCCTCCACTTT. Translated, it gives CASDEDRDAGNSPLHF.

V is TRBV7-2 and J is TRBJ2-1; 10 positions match TRBD2. The CDR3 is 16 residues long. Germline V gene data show CDR1 as SGHTA and CDR2 as FQGNSA. The ends lost 1 base at V and 7 bases at J; junction bases unmatched: 7. Here the CDR3 DNA reads TGTGCCAGCAGCTTAGGGCGGGGGACTAGCGTTAATGAGCAGTTCTTC. The encoded protein is CASSLGRGTSVNEQFF.

This clonotype showed up just a few times. The rearrangement uses TRBV24-1 and TRBJ1-4; D might be TRBD1 (6 bases). Trimming took 7 bases from V and 3 from J, leaving 20 bases between them. The CDR3 spans 17 residues. Per the germline V gene, CDR1 is KGHDR and CDR2 is SFDVKD. As DNA, the CDR3 is TGTGCCACCAGCGGGGGACACGTCTCAACTGCTAATGAAAAACTGTTTTTT. Its translation: CATSGGHVSTANEKLFF.

The V gene is TRBV5-1, the J gene TRBJ1-5, with D perhaps TRBD1 (6 bases). Trimming pared 4 bases from V and 0 bases from J, leaving 23 bases between. CDR3 length: 19 residues. The V gene's germline CDR1 is SGHRS and CDR2 YFSETQ. CDR3 in amino acids: CASSPMPWDTLNSNQPQHF. CDR3 DNA sequence: TGCGCCAGCAGCCCGATGCCCTGGGACACATTAAATAGCAATCAGCCCCAGCATTTT.

This clonotype was picked up many times. The chain employs TRBV7-2 and TRBJ2-7; possibly TRBD1 or TRBD2 for D (5 bases each). Germline V CDR1 and CDR2: SGHTA, FQGNSA. Trimming cost V 5 bases and J 2 bases, with 19 bases left between them. CDR3 length: 16 residues. This CDR3 is CASSLDSGRSPYEQYF. CDR3 bases: TGTGCCAGCAGCCTCGATTCGGGGCGGAGTCCCTACGAGCAGTACTTC.

This clonotype has just a few counts. This chain joins TRBV4-1 and TRBJ2-4, with 8 bases aligning to TRBD2. V was clipped by 1 base and J by 12 bases; unmatched bases: 8. CDR3 size: 14 residues. CDR1 is MGHRA and CDR2 is YSYEKL in the germline V gene. CDR3 loop: CASSQGMREAPQYF. The DNA of the CDR3 is TGCGCCAGCAGCCAAGGGATGCGGGAGGCCCCTCAGTACTTC.

This clonotype has more than one count but fewer than ten. V and J are TRBV20-1 and TRBJ2-2; no clear D gene. V was clipped by 3 bases and J by 4 bases, with 12 bases between them. The germline gives CDR1 DFQATT, CDR2 SNEGSKA (reference sequence). The CDR3 has 14 amino acids. The DNA of the CDR3 is TGCAGTGCTAGGGGCCCTTCCTCCACCGGGGAGCTGTTTTTT. This encodes CSARGPSSTGELFF.

This clonotype was seen a few times. V gene TRBV20-1 combines with J gene TRBJ1-6; tentative D call: TRBD1 (5 bases). The CDR3 length is 14 residues. Germline V gives CDR1 DFQATT, CDR2 SNEGSKA (reference sequence). Trimming took 6 bases from V and 6 from J, leaving 15 bases between them. CDR3 coding DNA: TGCAGTGCCACAATGGGACGGCGTAATTCACCCCTCCACTTT. Its translation is CSATMGRRNSPLHF.

This clonotype was counted many times. The chain joins TRBV24-1 to TRBJ2-7; 9 bases match TRBD1. The CDR3 sequence is 15 residues long. Germline CDR1 is KGHDR and CDR2 is SFDVKD. After removal of 2 bases from V and 6 bases from J, the junction contained 7 bases not matched to a gene. Here the CDR3 DNA reads TGTGCCACCAGTGATTCTGGGACAGGGTTATTCGAGCAGTACTTC. As protein: CATSDSGTGLFEQYF.

This clonotype was recorded a few times. The genes are TRBV5-1 and TRBJ2-3; perhaps D is TRBD1 or TRBD2 (5 bases each). CDR1 and CDR2 (germline): SGHRS, YFSETQ. The CDR3 has 16 residues. V was clipped by 4 bases and J by 2 bases, with 17 bases between them. The CDR3 bases are TGCGCCAGCAGCCTGAATGGGGACGAGTTCACAGATACGCAGTATTTT. This encodes CASSLNGDEFTDTQYF.

This clonotype has only a few counts. This rearrangement joins TRBV5-6 to TRBJ2-3; 7 bases are shared with TRBD2. Germline V lookup: CDR1 SGHDT, CDR2 YYEEEE. After removal of 1 base from V and 5 bases from J, the junction contained 16 bases not matched to a gene. The CDR3 contains 18 residues. CDR3 sequence reads: CASSLSLSYGGGGDTQYF. As DNA, the CDR3 is TGTGCCAGCAGCTTGTCTCTGTCGTATGGCGGGGGTGGAGATACGCAGTATTTT.